A single sample gave rise to the 27 T cell receptor beta chains below, sequenced in a study of T cell clonality in common variable immunodeficiency. TCRdb's copy holds only in-frame clones and misses some; the assay was immunoSEQ multiplex PCR. There are about 39,000 clones in the sample, none observed a single time. Input material: peripheral blood mononuclear cells. The receptors were gathered from a person aged 18 to 75 in good health.

This clone was counted at least ten times. The read finishes 3 residues shy of the CDR3 end, and the germline J gene is used to complete it. The chain is built from TRBV7-2 and TRBJ2-3; the match to TRBD2 covers 10 bases. The trim removed 5 bases at V and 1 base at J, leaving 3 bases unmatched. The CDR3 is 15 residues long. Germline V gene sequence: CDR1 SGHTA, CDR2 FQGNSA. The part of the CDR3 DNA that was read is TGTGCCAGCAGCCGGACTAGCGGCGGCACAGATACG. It specifies CASSRTSGGTDT. The CDR3, in full, reads CASSRTSGGTDTQYF.

This clone was observed many times. Read coverage stops 3 residues before the CDR3 terminus; the germline J gene supplies the remainder. V and J are TRBV15 and TRBJ2-1; D is unresolved. V lost 5 bases and J lost 0, with 11 bases in between. Germline CDR1 is LNHNV and CDR2 is YYDKDF (reference sequence). This CDR3 region has 15 residues. The DNA read from the CDR3 is TGTGCCACCAGCTTTGGCGGAACCTCCTACAATGAG. Encoded protein: CATSFGGTSYNE. The full CDR3 sequence reads CATSFGGTSYNEQFF.

The table lists this clone with many counts. Read data end 3 residues before the CDR3 end; the end is taken from the germline J gene. This sequence joins TRBV19 and TRBJ2-1; TRBD2 agrees at 8 bases. Germline V gene sequence: CDR1 LNHDA, CDR2 SQIVND (reference sequence). This CDR3 comprises 14 residues. J gave up 9 bases and V 9 bases, and 13 bases lay outside the gene matches. Partial CDR3 DNA: TGTGCCAGCGCGGGACTAGTGGCGGGAGGTGAG. Translation gives CASAGLVAGGE. The whole CDR3 protein is CASAGLVAGGEQFF.

This clone occurred many times. The read stops 3 residues short of the end of the CDR3; the missing end is completed from the germline J gene. This chain links TRBV14 with TRBJ2-7; D gene ambiguous. Germline V CDR1 and CDR2: SGHDN, FVKESK. V lost 1 base to trimming and J lost 0 bases, with 13 bases between them. This CDR3 has 16 amino acids. The sequenced part of the CDR3 DNA is TGTGCCAGCAGCCAAGGCTCGGTAACGAGCTCCTACGAG. This gives the protein CASSQGSVTSSYE. The whole CDR3 reads CASSQGSVTSSYEQYF.

This clone was detected ten times or more. With the read ending 3 residues before the CDR3 end, the germline J gene is used to fill in that end. The gene calls are TRBV18 and TRBJ2-1; D might be TRBD2 (6 bases). The V gene's germline CDR1 is KGHSH and CDR2 LQKENI. CDR3 length: 16 residues. The V end was cut by 6 bases, the J end by 4 bases, with 19 bases between. CDR3 DNA, as far as it was read: TGTGCCAGCTCGCCTACTCTTCGGGACTCGTACAATGAG. Translated, it gives CASSPTLRDSYNE. In full, the CDR3 reads CASSPTLRDSYNEQFF.

Turning to this clone: The read terminates 3 residues before the CDR3 end, so the remaining end is supplied by the germline J gene. This chain joins TRBV11-1 and TRBJ2-5, with TRBD2 as a possible D gene (5 bases). Germline CDR1 SGHAT, CDR2 FQDESV (reference sequence). V was trimmed by 10 bases and J by 2 bases, leaving 11 bases between them. CDR3 size: 12 residues. The part of the CDR3 DNA that was read is TGTGCCACTACGGACTCTCAAGAGACC. Amino acids: CATTDSQET. The entire CDR3 is CATTDSQETQYF.

This clone was detected ten times or more. The CDR3 goes on 3 residues after the read ends, and that part is filled in from the germline J gene. This sequence joins TRBV7-8 and TRBJ1-1; 8 positions match TRBD1. This CDR3 contains 11 residues. CDR1 and CDR2 (germline): SGHVS, FQNEAQ. Incomplete CDR3 DNA: TGTGCCAGCAGCCCCGACAGGGGA. Protein sequence: CASSPDRG. The entire CDR3 is CASSPDRGAFF.

This clone was counted many times. The CDR3 extends 3 residues past the end of the read, so its final part is completed from the germline J gene. The chain has TRBV20-1 and TRBJ2-2; perhaps TRBD1 as D (5 bases). Germline-derived CDR1 and CDR2 are DFQATT and SNEGSKA (reference sequence). This CDR3 spans 13 amino acids. CDR3 protein: CSARETRAEKLFF. The sequenced CDR3 bases are TGCAGTGCTAGAGAGACCAGGGCTGAAAAG.

In this sample, this clone turned up many times. Read sequence stops 3 residues before the CDR3 end, and the germline J gene provides the missing end. The V gene is TRBV6-4, the J gene TRBJ2-2; 8 bases fit TRBD2. V gave up 0 bases and J gave up 3 bases; unmatched junction bases: 6. CDR3 length: 17 amino acids. Germline V gene sequence: CDR1 MRHNA, CDR2 SNTAGT. CDR3 region: CASSDSYSGTYTGELFF. Incomplete CDR3 DNA: TGTGCCAGCAGTGACTCTTATAGCGGGACGTACACCGGGGAG.

This clone was seen repeatedly, ten times or more. The read halts 3 residues ahead of the CDR3 end, with the missing end drawn from the germline J gene. This rearrangement joins TRBV10-3 to TRBJ2-2; 11 nucleotides line up with TRBD1. The germline CDR1 and CDR2 sequences are ENHRY and SYGVKD. V was pared by 6 bases and J by 7 bases, with 7 bases of the junction left unmatched. The CDR3 consists of 15 residues. The CDR3 loop reads CAIRGTGGGLGELFF. The covered CDR3 bases are TGTGCCATCAGGGGGACAGGGGGAGGCCTCGGGGAG.

This clone has at least ten counts. The DNA ends 3 residues before the CDR3 does, and the rest of the CDR3 is filled in from the germline J gene. The chain employs TRBV14 and TRBJ2-7; 8 nucleotides match TRBD2. Germline V CDR1 and CDR2: SGHDN, FVKESK. The ends lost 0 bases at V and 1 base at J; junction bases unmatched: 5. The CDR3 totals 16 residues. This chain's CDR3 is CASSQDRLAGSYEQYF. The covered CDR3 bases are TGTGCCAGCAGCCAAGATCGTCTAGCGGGTTCCTACGAG.

This clone has a count of ten or more. The read finishes 3 residues shy of the CDR3 end, and the germline J gene is used to complete it. This same CDR3 is encoded by further DNA sequences in the sample. The genes are TRBV7-3 and TRBJ1-3; D may be TRBD1 (6 bases). Trimming removed 1 base from V and 4 bases from J, with 11 bases in between. This CDR3 contains 15 residues. Germline V gene lookup returns CDR1 SGHTA and CDR2 FQGTGA. Incomplete CDR3 DNA: TGTGCCAGCAGCTTAAGTGGGGGCGCCGGAAACACC. Translated: CASSLSGGAGNT. The full CDR3 is CASSLSGGAGNTIYF.

Note on this clone: From the germline J gene comes the end of the CDR3, since the read stops 3 residues before it. J is TRBJ2-3 and V is TRBV7-6; 7 bases agree with TRBD2. The CDR3 has 13 residues. Germline assignment: CDR1 SGHVS and CDR2 FNYEAQ. The CDR3 protein is CASSLEWRETQYF. Partial CDR3 DNA: TGTGCCAGCAGCTTAGAATGGCGGGAGACG.

This clone occurred a few times. The read terminates 3 residues ahead of where the CDR3 ends, so the germline J gene completes it. The chain couples TRBV19 to TRBJ1-1; D gene uncertain. The CDR3 runs 15 residues. The germline V gene has CDR1 LNHDA and CDR2 SQIVND (reference sequence). Incomplete CDR3 DNA: TGTGCCAGTAGTATTCAGAGCGGCTCCTACAATGAG. Protein product: CASSIQSGSYNE. The complete CDR3 protein is CASSIQSGSYNEAFF.

This clone was found many times. Read coverage stops 3 residues before the CDR3 terminus; the germline J gene supplies the remainder. V and J are TRBV20-1 and TRBJ2-2; tentatively, D is TRBD2 (6 bases). The CDR3 contains 16 residues. The ends were cut back, 5 bases at V and 2 bases at J, with 18 bases in the middle. Germline CDR1 is DFQATT and CDR2 is SNEGSKA (reference sequence). Partial CDR3 DNA: TGCAGTGCTCTCCCCTACCGGGACTCTAACACCGGGGAG. Amino acid sequence: CSALPYRDSNTGE. From start to end, the CDR3 is CSALPYRDSNTGELFF.

This clone was observed a few times. The read halts 3 residues ahead of the CDR3 end, with the missing end drawn from the germline J gene. V and J are TRBV7-3 and TRBJ2-4; 11 bases agree with TRBD2. The CDR3 is 15 amino acids. Germline CDR1 is SGHTA and CDR2 is FQGTGA. The sequenced CDR3 bases are TGTGCCAGCAGCTCTGGACTAGCGGGCCCCAATGAT. Translating gives CASSSGLAGPND. The full CDR3 sequence reads CASSSGLAGPNDQYF.

The table lists this clone with many counts. The read terminates 3 residues before the CDR3 end, so the remaining end is supplied by the germline J gene. The chain uses TRBV20-1 and TRBJ1-5; 7 bases match TRBD1. The CDR3 has 14 residues. The V segment lost 2 bases and the J segment 4 bases; nucleotides outside the gene matches: 5. Germline lookup yields CDR1 DFQATT and CDR2 SNEGSKA (reference sequence). The CDR3: CSARPPGGNQPQHF. The DNA read from the CDR3 is TGCAGTGCTAGACCCCCAGGGGGTAATCAGCCC.

This clone was seen at least ten times. The read ends 3 residues early relative to the CDR3; the germline J gene fills the gap. The chain has TRBV30 and TRBJ2-1; 10 bases line up with TRBD2. The CDR3 covers 13 residues. With V trimmed by 4 bases and J by 7 bases, 4 bases remained unmatched. Germline CDR1 is GTSNPN and CDR2 is SVGIG (reference sequence). The CDR3 sequence is CAWTSGSLNEQFF. CDR3 DNA, as far as it was read: TGTGCCTGGACTAGCGGGAGTTTAAATGAG.

This clone has a count of ten or more. The read ends 3 residues shy of where the CDR3 ends; the end is completed using the germline J gene. This chain connects TRBV2 to TRBJ2-3; 9 bases are shared with TRBD2. This CDR3 comprises 15 residues. Germline trimming cut 4 bases from V and 4 bases from J; bases unmatched to any gene: 6. Germline CDR1 reads SNHLY; CDR2 reads FYNNEI. The CDR3: CASSGLAGVADTQYF. The sequenced CDR3 bases are TGTGCCAGCAGTGGTTTAGCGGGAGTAGCAGATACG.

In this sample, this clone turned up many times. The sequenced part of the CDR3 DNA is TGTGCCAGTAGGTCCGGCCCCCGGGTATATGAG. Protein product: CASRSGPRVYE. The full CDR3 protein reads CASRSGPRVYEQFF. This chain links TRBV19 with TRBJ2-1, with no clear D. The read comes to an end 3 residues before the CDR3 does, leaving the germline J gene to fill in the end. Germline V lookup: CDR1 LNHDA, CDR2 SQIVND (reference sequence). The CDR3 extends over 14 amino acids. The germline V and J ends were trimmed by 6 bases and 8 bases, with 17 bases remaining between them.

This clone was counted at least ten times. The observed sequence ends 3 residues before the CDR3 terminus, with the missing tail filled in from the germline J gene. The rearrangement joins TRBV7-7 to TRBJ2-7; 7 bases agree with TRBD1. The V gene end was trimmed by 4 bases and the J gene end by 1 base; junction bases not matched to a gene: 7. The germline V gene has CDR1 SSHAT and CDR2 FNYEAQ (reference sequence). This CDR3 has 15 residues. This CDR3 reads CASSSHRGESYEQYF. The sequenced CDR3 bases are TGTGCCAGCAGCTCCCACAGGGGAGAATCCTACGAG.

This clone came up a few times. The CDR3 is cut off 3 residues early in the read; its end comes from the germline J gene. The rearrangement joins TRBV2 to TRBJ1-4, with 8 bases identical to TRBD1. The CDR3 covers 14 residues. Germline loops: CDR1 SNHLY, CDR2 FYNNEI. V shed 10 bases and J 0 bases; nucleotides not matched to a gene: 4. CDR3 DNA, as far as it was read: TGTGCCAACGGACAGGGCGCAACTAATGAAAAA. Amino acid sequence: CANGQGATNEK. The CDR3 reads in full as CANGQGATNEKLFF.

This clone was picked up many times. CDR3 sequence reads: CASRGTVVSGELFF. Incomplete CDR3 DNA: TGTGCCAGCAGAGGCACAGTTGTGTCCGGGGAG. V is TRBV2 and J is TRBJ2-2; D gene unclear. The read is 3 residues too short to cover the CDR3 end, so that end is filled in from the germline J gene. The CDR3 has 14 residues. V dropped 6 bases and J dropped 6 bases, with 14 bases sitting between them. The germline V gene encodes CDR1 SNHLY and CDR2 FYNNEI. The full variable domain, with the rest looked up from reference TRBV2 and TRBJ2-2, is EPEVTQTPSHQVTQMGQEVILRCVPISNHLYFYWYRQILGQKVEFLVSFYNNEISEKSEIFDDQFSVERPDGSNFTLKIRSTKLEDSAMYFCASRGTVVSGELFFGEGSRLTVL.

This clone showed up many times. The DNA ends 3 residues before the CDR3 does, and the rest of the CDR3 is filled in from the germline J gene. This chain links TRBV30 with TRBJ1-2, with 10 bases identical to TRBD1. The CDR3 covers 13 residues. From germline, CDR1 is GTSNPN and CDR2 SVGIG (reference sequence). The trim removed 6 bases at V and 5 bases at J, leaving 6 bases unmatched. This chain's CDR3 is CACPGQGYYGYTF. The CDR3 DNA, read in part, is TGTGCCTGTCCGGGACAGGGGTATTATGGC.

This clone was observed at least ten times. The CDR3 reads CAIRDRGLGEAFF. Partial CDR3 DNA: TGTGCCATCAGGGACAGGGGGCTGGGCGAG. The V call is TRBV10-3, the J call TRBJ1-1; 11 positions agree with TRBD1. The read finishes 3 residues shy of the CDR3 end, and the germline J gene is used to complete it. Germline V gene lookup returns CDR1 ENHRY and CDR2 SYGVKD. CDR3 length: 13 amino acids.

There are a few counts of this clone. The read falls 3 residues short of the CDR3 end, and the missing part is taken from the germline J gene. The sample contains more than one DNA sequence encoding this CDR3. V is TRBV7-9 and J is TRBJ1-3, with 9 bases fitting TRBD1. Germline CDR1 SEHNR, CDR2 FQNEAQ (reference sequence). The CDR3 contains 15 residues. The CDR3: CASSLPGQGLLSIYF. Incomplete CDR3 DNA: TGTGCCAGCAGCTTACCGGGACAGGGTTTATTGTCT.

This clone showed up many times. Additional DNA sequences in this sample encode the identical CDR3. The CDR3 sequence is CASGLVGGGPSYNEQFF. The covered CDR3 bases are TGTGCTAGTGGTTTGGTAGGGGGAGGTCCATCCTACAATGAG. The chain couples TRBV12-5 to TRBJ2-1; D is possibly TRBD1 or TRBD2 (6 bases each). The read terminates 3 residues ahead of where the CDR3 ends, so the germline J gene completes it. This CDR3 has 17 amino acids. V was clipped by 0 bases and J by 1 base, with 13 bases between them. The germline gives CDR1 LGHNT, CDR2 FRNRAP.